This TCR beta chain was captured by sequencing in a study of post-analysis software for immune sequencing data (dated by TCRdb to the mid-2010s). Regarding the study in general: Disease courses on record covered relapsing-remitting, secondary progressive and progressive-relapsing multiple sclerosis, though some patients had no subtype annotation. A subset of samples was prepared in parallel using single-end sample barcoding, then pooled and co-amplified after Illumina adapter ligation. The multiple sclerosis patient repertoires were compared with approximately 11 previously published healthy control repertoires from donors aged roughly 6 to 27 years. General findings and caveats noted by the study authors: About five TRBV segments, including TRBV5-6, TRBV5-1 and TRBV20-1, were significantly more frequent in patients than controls. Strong co-clustering of samples prepared in the same batch was shown by direct clustering with F measure, prompting a batch-effect correction. The control group was slightly older than the multiple sclerosis patient group. Compared with controls, multiple sclerosis patients had significantly lower normalized Chao1 diversity, a finding suggesting substantial peripheral T-cell clonal expansion.

This clonotype showed up just once. No cognate antigen has been identified for it. The record has no base qualities; no much larger clone is one base away. To demonstrate the VDJtools post-analysis software, the study profiled TCR beta repertoires from the peripheral blood of about 13 young patients with multiple sclerosis. Multiple sclerosis patients were children and adolescents aged roughly 6 to 16 years. Library method: PCR. The sequencer listed for this sample is Illumina HiSeq 2500. Unique molecular identifiers were incorporated into TCR beta cDNA libraries to reduce PCR and sequencing biases. Every 1 to 10 million input T cells yielded approximately 500,000 cDNA molecules, meaning each molecule approximated one T cell. The patient libraries were prepared and sequenced with the same protocol used for the earlier healthy control dataset. Within a given batch, samples were prepared together, multiplexed and sequenced on the same HiSeq lane. The authors processed their data as follows. MIGEC was used to process the raw barcoded reads, and molecular identifier groups with only a single read were discarded before consensus assembly and CDR3 extraction. VDJtools was used for post-analysis of the clonotype tables, and diversity was normalized by down-sampling every dataset to the size of the smallest sample. In repertoire overlap clustering, CDR3 amino acid sequences, but not nucleotide sequences, were matched to correct batch-related cross-sample contamination. TCRdb trimmed the raw reads at Q25, called clones with MiXCR and kept productive beta chains. Identical CDR3 proteins give one entry, which carries the most common genes and DNA. The V and J calls and clone size are TCRdb's, not the authors'. The sample table contains 750,000 to 950,000 distinct CDR3 sequences; only one count was recorded for roughly half of them. The ten largest account for 4.6% of the sample.

Trimming at the junction amounts to 4 bases on V and 2 bases on J, and the germline ends lie 10 bases apart. Reading from cysteine to phenylalanine, the CDR3 counts 14 amino acids. The sequence is cut down to CDR3 DNA, 42 bases in frame from base 1. From a lookup of the germline V gene, CDR1 and CDR2 are SGDLS and YYNGEE. The rearranged segments are TRBV9 and TRBJ2-1, with the D gene not confidently named. The clonotype originates from a girl aged 10 to 17 with multiple sclerosis. The sample consisted of blood. The DNA sequence reads TGTGCCAGCAGCCCCTGGCTAGCCTACAATGAGCAGTTCTTC. This sequence encodes CASSPWLAYNEQFF.